This TCR beta chain emerged from a study of T-cell reconstitution after alpha-beta-depleted transplantation in children. General study results and limits: T cells produced anew were the main source of T-cell counts and diversity one year after transplant. Several hundred graft clones that had expanded were reportedly the source of alpha-beta T cells about two months after transplant.

This clonotype was observed at least ten times. The antigen is not known. Molecular barcoding with unique molecular identifiers was used for the TCRbeta library. Each CDR3 protein is one row after TCRdb ran MiXCR on the PCR reads. The sample records about 580,000 distinct CDR3 sequences, under 25% being singletons. Germline V gene sequence: CDR1 MNHNS, CDR2 SASEGT. V gave up 2 bases and J gave up 7 bases, with 17 bases separating them. The CDR3 spans 15 residues. The V call is TRBV6-1, the J call TRBJ2-5; D possibly matches TRBD1 or TRBD2 (5 bases each). The clonotype originates from a boy under two years old who had a stem cell transplant for acute myeloid leukemia, so the T cells may come from the graft donor. Here the sequenced sample was PBMCs, mostly from graft donor cells, taken 360 days after TCRalphabeta/CD19-depleted stem cell transplant. The CDR3 loop reads CASSENRGRVWTQYF. CDR3 DNA: TGTGCCAGCAGTGAAAATCGGGGCCGGGTGTGGACCCAGTACTTC.